This entry lists 30 T cell receptor beta chains sequenced from one sample in a study of OX40 agonist ivuxolimab in advanced cancers. Repertoires were generated with immunoSEQ multiplex PCR, while TCRdb's copy carries only in-frame clones and drops some. This table has some 16,000 clones, 65% to 80% appearing once. The material was CD4+ or CD8+ T cells sorted from blood, obtained in a trial of the OX40 agonist ivuxolimab. The receptor source for this set is an adult with an advanced solid tumor such as melanoma, head and neck, liver or kidney cancer.

V and J are TRBV5-6 and TRBJ1-3; possibly TRBD1 for D (5 bases). The CDR3 extends over 15 amino acids. CDR1 SGHDT and CDR2 YYEEEE come from the germline V gene. Trimming took 4 bases from V and 4 from J, leaving 15 bases between them. CDR3 region: CASSLGTLGGNTIYF. CDR3 DNA: TGTGCCAGCAGCCTTGGGACCCTCGGAGGAAACACCATATATTTT.

This sequence joins TRBV6-5 and TRBJ2-7; possibly TRBD2 for D (5 bases). V shed 0 bases and J shed 3 bases, with 15 bases lying between them. Germline loops: CDR1 MNHEY, CDR2 SVGAGI. The CDR3 sequence is 16 residues long. CDR3 residues: CASSYSLVLAGYEQYF. CDR3 bases: TGTGCCAGCAGTTACTCGTTGGTCCTAGCAGGCTACGAGCAGTACTTC.

The chain uses TRBV10-2 and TRBJ2-3; D might be TRBD1 (6 bases). Germline lookup yields CDR1 WSHSY and CDR2 SAAADI. The V and J ends lost 7 bases and 2 bases respectively, with 13 bases between them. CDR3 length equals 14 residues. The CDR3 loop is CASTSTGPTDTQYF. The CDR3 DNA sequence: TGCGCCAGCACTTCGACAGGACCCACAGATACGCAGTATTTT.

This sequence joins TRBV14 and TRBJ1-2; D not certain. This CDR3 contains 14 residues. Trimming removed 4 bases from V and 5 bases from J, with 14 bases in between. Germline values: CDR1 SGHDN, CDR2 FVKESK. The CDR3 here is CASSPFMGPYGYTF. The CDR3 DNA sequence: TGTGCCAGCAGCCCTTTTATGGGTCCGTATGGCTACACCTTC. Using reference TRBV14 and TRBJ1-2 for the parts outside the CDR3, the full variable domain is EAGVTQFPSHSVIEKGQTVTLRCDPISGHDNLYWYRRVMGKEIKFLLHFVKESKQDESGMPNNRFLAERTGGTYSTLKVQPAELEDSGVYFCASSPFMGPYGYTFGSGTRLTVV.

CDR3 residues: CASSQGPGTGVNEQFF. CDR3 in DNA: TGCGCCAGCAGCCAAGGTCCCGGGACAGGGGTCAATGAGCAGTTCTTC. This chain uses TRBV4-1 with TRBJ2-1; 10 nucleotides align to TRBD1. The CDR3 runs to 16 residues. Germline V CDR1 and CDR2: MGHRA, YSYEKL. After removal of 1 base from V and 6 bases from J, the junction contained 6 bases not matched to a gene.

The chain has TRBV9 and TRBJ1-4, with D unclear. V was shortened by 4 bases and J by 7 bases, with 5 bases between the two germline ends. Looked up from germline, CDR1 is SGDLS and CDR2 is YYNGEE. The CDR3 spans 11 residues. The CDR3 DNA reads TGTGCCAGCAGCCCTCGTGAAAAACTGTTTTTT. Translation: CASSPREKLFF.

This sequence joins TRBV5-1 and TRBJ2-5; D is perhaps TRBD1 or TRBD2 (5 bases each). The CDR3 totals 16 residues. Germline CDR1 reads SGHRS; CDR2 reads YFSETQ. Trimming shortened V by 0 bases and J by 2 bases, and 14 bases separated the two germline ends. The DNA for the CDR3 is TGCGCCAGCAGCTTGGTGCAAGGGACGCTTCAAGAGACCCAGTACTTC. Translated: CASSLVQGTLQETQYF. The variable domain in full, completed from reference TRBV5-1 and TRBJ2-5, reads KAGVTQTPRYLIKTRGQQVTLSCSPISGHRSVSWYQQTPGQGLQFLFEYFSETQRNKGNFPGRFSGRQFSNSRSEMNVSTLELGDSALYLCASSLVQGTLQETQYFGPGTRLLVL.

This clone came up once. The chain has TRBV14 and TRBJ1-2; D is perhaps TRBD1 (5 bases). There are 14 residues in the CDR3. V was cut by 4 bases and J by 2 bases, with 11 bases left in between. CDR1 and CDR2 from the germline V gene are SGHDN and FVKESK. CDR3 sequence reads: CASSLGGTNYGYTF. CDR3 sequence (DNA): TGTGCCAGCAGCCTCGGAGGGACCAACTATGGCTACACCTTC. Together with reference TRBV14 and TRBJ1-2, the CDR3 gives the full variable domain: EAGVTQFPSHSVIEKGQTVTLRCDPISGHDNLYWYRRVMGKEIKFLLHFVKESKQDESGMPNNRFLAERTGGTYSTLKVQPAELEDSGVYFCASSLGGTNYGYTFGSGTRLTVV.

This chain uses TRBV9 with TRBJ2-5; 8 nucleotides match TRBD1. The CDR3 is made up of 16 amino acids. The V segment lost 3 bases and the J segment 4 bases; nucleotides outside the gene matches: 11. Germline assignment: CDR1 SGDLS and CDR2 YYNGEE. The CDR3 region is CASSATGGIAPETQYF. In nucleotides, the CDR3 is TGTGCCAGCAGCGCCACAGGGGGAATAGCGCCAGAGACCCAGTACTTC.

The chain is built from TRBV6-5 and TRBJ1-1; D unresolved. V was cut by 0 bases and J by 3 bases, with 5 bases left in between. The CDR3 is 13 residues long. Germline CDR1 reads MNHEY; CDR2 reads SVGAGI. The CDR3 region has the DNA TGTGCCAGCAGTTACTCGAGCCACACTGAAGCTTTCTTT. This gives the protein CASSYSSHTEAFF.

Only a few counts were recorded for this clone. The chain employs TRBV15 and TRBJ2-3; TRBD1 aligns across 9 bases. Germline V lookup: CDR1 LNHNV, CDR2 YYDKDF (reference sequence). CDR3 size: 14 residues. Trimming at V came to 5 bases and at J to 4 bases, leaving 4 bases not matched to a gene. Here the CDR3 reads CATSSRTGADTQYF. CDR3 coding DNA: TGTGCCACCAGCTCCCGGACAGGGGCAGATACGCAGTATTTT.

This chain joins TRBV27 and TRBJ1-6, with a tentative D call TRBD1 (6 bases). The germline V gene encodes CDR1 MNHEY and CDR2 SMNVEV (reference sequence). Trimming removed 3 bases from V and 3 bases from J, with 6 bases in between. The length of the CDR3 is 14 residues. The CDR3 sequence is CASSLDSYNSPLHF. The CDR3 DNA follows: TGTGCCAGCAGTTTGGACAGCTATAATTCACCCCTCCACTTT.

This clone was seen only a few times. The rearrangement uses TRBV7-9 and TRBJ2-7; 7 bases agree with TRBD2. Germline assignment: CDR1 SEHNR and CDR2 FQNEAQ (reference sequence). The CDR3 runs 12 residues. V lost 6 bases and J lost 4; bases outside the gene matches: 3. The CDR3 here is CASSSGRYEQYF. In DNA, the CDR3 is TGTGCCAGCAGTTCCGGGAGGTACGAGCAGTACTTC.

This sequence joins TRBV29-1 and TRBJ1-2, with TRBD1 matching 8 bases. After removal of 5 bases from V and 10 bases from J, the junction contained 9 bases not matched to a gene. This CDR3 spans 12 amino acids. In germline, CDR1 is SQVTM, CDR2 ANQGSEA. The CDR3 loop reads CSVNRGQDIYTF. The DNA of the CDR3 is TGCAGCGTTAACCGGGGACAGGACATCTACACCTTC.

The CDR3 sequence: CASRVPGLALSSYNEQFF. The CDR3 DNA is TGTGCCAGCAGAGTCCCGGGACTAGCTTTGAGCTCCTACAATGAGCAGTTCTTC. The chain joins TRBV2 to TRBJ2-1; 9 bases align to TRBD2. This CDR3 is built from 18 residues. CDR1 SNHLY and CDR2 FYNNEI come from the germline V gene. The junction had 12 bases not matched to a gene; V was cut back by 6 bases and J by 0 bases.

The chain has TRBV27 and TRBJ1-1; maybe TRBD1 (5 bases). Germline V gene data show CDR1 as MNHEY and CDR2 as SMNVEV (reference sequence). V gave up 3 bases and J gave up 1 base, with 9 bases separating them. The CDR3 has 14 amino acids. The CDR3 bases are TGTGCCAGCAGTTTCGTAGGGGAGAACACTGAAGCTTTCTTT. Encoded protein: CASSFVGENTEAFF.

The rearrangement uses TRBV27 and TRBJ1-1; D perhaps matches TRBD1 (5 bases). The CDR3 has 15 residues. CDR1 and CDR2 from the germline V gene are MNHEY and SMNVEV (reference sequence). Trimming cost V 2 bases and J 6 bases, with 16 bases left between them. The CDR3 loop reads CASSLGGQGSAEAFF. CDR3 DNA sequence: TGTGCCAGCAGTTTAGGAGGCCAGGGAAGCGCTGAAGCTTTCTTT.

The chain recombines TRBV27 with TRBJ2-7; weak D call: TRBD1 (6 bases). With 4 bases removed from V and 1 base from J, the gap between germline ends came to 14 bases. The length of the CDR3 is 15 residues. Germline assignment: CDR1 MNHEY and CDR2 SMNVEV (reference sequence). The CDR3, as DNA: TGTGCCAGCAGTTGGGGGACACACGGGTCCTACGAGCAGTACTTC. This gives the protein CASSWGTHGSYEQYF.

In its sample, this clone was seen a few times. The J gene is TRBJ2-5, the V gene TRBV4-2; D is ambiguous. CDR1 and CDR2 from the germline V gene are LGHNA and YNFKEQ. Between the trimmed V and J ends, which lost 2 bases and 6 bases, there was a span of 10 bases. The CDR3 spans 13 residues. CDR3 sequence reads: CASSQSVGQTQYF. DNA of the CDR3: TGTGCCAGCAGCCAATCCGTCGGCCAGACCCAGTACTTC.

The chain joins TRBV11-3 to TRBJ2-7; 7 nucleotides align to TRBD2. From germline, CDR1 is SGHNT and CDR2 YENEEA. The CDR3 consists of 15 residues. V was pared by 3 bases and J by 4 bases, with 9 bases of the junction left unmatched. DNA of the CDR3: TGTGCCAGCAGCTTCGGGCGGGAGAAAGGGTACGAGCAGTACTTC. This translates into CASSFGREKGYEQYF. The complete variable domain, with remaining parts taken from reference TRBV11-3 and TRBJ2-7, reads EAGVVQSPRYKIIEKKQPVAFWCNPISGHNTLYWYLQNLGQGPELLIRYENEEAVDDSQLPKDRFSAERLKGVDSTLKIQPAELGDSAVYLCASSFGREKGYEQYFGPGTRLTVT.

The chain combines TRBV11-2 with TRBJ2-2; D is perhaps TRBD2 (5 bases). The CDR3 consists of 15 residues. The germline V gene has CDR1 SGHAT and CDR2 FQNNGV. Trimming took off 2 bases at V and 4 bases at J, with 11 bases between the two ends. In nucleotides, the CDR3 is TGTGCCAGCAGCTTAAAAGGCGGAGGCACCGGGGAGCTGTTTTTT. Amino acid sequence: CASSLKGGGTGELFF.

The count of this clone is one. The chain combines TRBV7-2 with TRBJ1-1; 7 bases agree with TRBD1. Germline loops: CDR1 SGHTA, CDR2 FQGNSA. V gave up 11 bases and J gave up 0 bases; unmatched junction bases: 6. The CDR3 contains 13 residues. The CDR3 is CAETGLMNTEAFF. The CDR3 nucleotides read TGTGCCGAGACAGGGCTCATGAACACTGAAGCTTTCTTT.

The CDR3 region is CASMNPAEDQETQYF. The CDR3 DNA is TGTGCCAGCATGAATCCAGCGGAAGACCAAGAGACCCAGTACTTC. This chain uses TRBV7-8 with TRBJ2-5; tentatively, D is TRBD2 (5 bases). The CDR3 consists of 15 residues. V dropped 7 bases and J dropped 0 bases, with 15 bases sitting between them. Germline CDR1 and CDR2: SGHVS and FQNEAQ. Filled out from reference TRBV7-8 and TRBJ2-5, the complete variable domain reads GAGVSQSPRYKVAKRGQDVALRCDPISGHVSLFWYQQALGQGPEFLTYFQNEAQLDKSGLPSDRFFAERPEGSVSTLKIQRTQQEDSAVYLCASMNPAEDQETQYFGPGTRLLVL.

The chain links TRBV19 to TRBJ2-1; D is possibly TRBD2 (6 bases). The germline CDR1 and CDR2 sequences are LNHDA and SQIVND (reference sequence). Trimming pared 3 bases from V and 7 bases from J, leaving 7 bases between. The CDR3 has 12 residues. CDR3 DNA: TGTGCCAGTAGTATTGCGGGGAATGAGCAGTTCTTC. This codes for CASSIAGNEQFF.

V and J are TRBV4-2 and TRBJ2-1, with 9 bases matching TRBD2. After removal of 2 bases from V and 8 bases from J, the junction contained 7 bases not matched to a gene. Germline lookup yields CDR1 LGHNA and CDR2 YNFKEQ. The CDR3 sequence is 15 residues long. As DNA, the CDR3 is TGTGCCAGCAGCCAATCGGGCGGGAGGGCCGATGAGCAGTTCTTC. It yields the protein CASSQSGGRADEQFF.

CDR3: CASSLGVHETYEQYF. In DNA, the CDR3 is TGTGCCAGTAGTCTTGGGGTACACGAGACCTACGAGCAGTACTTC. The chain employs TRBV19 and TRBJ2-7; D ambiguous. Germline loops: CDR1 LNHDA, CDR2 SQIVND (reference sequence). V gave up 5 bases and J gave up 2 bases, with 16 bases separating them. CDR3 size: 15 residues.

This clone has just a few counts. J is TRBJ1-1 and V is TRBV5-6; D possibly corresponds to TRBD1 (5 bases). V gave up 4 bases and J gave up 4 bases, with 17 bases separating them. The CDR3 sequence is 15 residues long. Per germline, CDR1 SGHDT and CDR2 YYEEEE. The CDR3 is CASSGWDAKGTEAFF. CDR3 DNA: TGTGCCAGCAGCGGGTGGGACGCAAAGGGCACTGAAGCTTTCTTT.

The chain joins TRBV6-5 to TRBJ1-2, with D possibly matching TRBD1 (5 bases). Germline V lookup: CDR1 MNHEY, CDR2 SVGAGI. V lost 7 bases and J 6 bases, leaving 21 bases between the germline ends. CDR3 length equals 15 residues. Written as DNA, the CDR3 is TGTGCCAGCACTTCGTGGGGACCCACTATTAATGGCTACACCTTC. Translated, it gives CASTSWGPTINGYTF.

The rearrangement uses TRBV6-1 and TRBJ1-1, with D possibly being TRBD1 (5 bases). CDR1 and CDR2 from the germline V gene are MNHNS and SASEGT. The CDR3 spans 12 residues. Trimming took 5 bases from V and 7 from J, leaving 11 bases between them. CDR3 sequence reads: CASSPGPNEAFF. CDR3 DNA sequence: TGTGCCAGCAGTCCGGGACCCAATGAAGCTTTCTTT.

The chain uses TRBV13 and TRBJ1-3; 7 bases are shared with TRBD1. This CDR3 spans 16 amino acids. Germline CDR1 is PRHDT and CDR2 is FYEKMQ (reference sequence). The J segment lost 0 bases and the V segment lost 5 bases, leaving 7 bases of the junction unmatched. CDR3 in DNA: TGTGCCAGCAGCCCAGGGGGGGATACCTCTGGAAACACCATATATTTT. Protein sequence: CASSPGGDTSGNTIYF.